This TCR beta chain was sequenced in a study of brain T cells in children with intractable seizures. Regarding the study as a whole: HCMV serostatus was not known, and viral specificity came from CDR3 similarity only.

Germline CDR1 reads LGHNA; CDR2 reads YNFKEQ. V was shortened by 2 bases and J by 0 bases, with 17 bases between the two germline ends. The CDR3 is 18 residues long. This table comes from immunoSEQ multiplex PCR, and its TCRdb copy is limited to in-frame clones, with some not included. The sample has about 110,000 clones, 94% seen once. The sequenced cases were selected for having the highest brain T cell transcript signatures. Patients received at least one anti-epileptic drug before surgery. This clone is a singleton in its sample. What it recognizes is unknown. The origin of this receptor is a boy in the first two years of life with hemimegalencephaly and intractable seizures. The starting material was peripheral blood, obtained at surgery. This chain joins TRBV4-2 and TRBJ1-3; no definite D call. CDR3 bases: TGTGCCAGCAGCCAAATCGGCGTAGGCAGCCTCTCTGGAAACACCATATATTTT. Translating gives CASSQIGVGSLSGNTIYF.